The 10 T cell receptor beta chains reported below all come from one sample, sequenced in a study of regulatory T cells in long-lasting Graves disease. Described time point: newly diagnosed GD, antithyroid drugs for less than 3 months. Preparation of the TCR library used RNA extracted from PBMCs. TCR beta libraries were built with iRepertoire HTBI primers and Arm-PCR of CDR3 regions. TCRdb ran MiXCR on the multiplex PCR reads and lists one entry per CDR3 protein. The sample has 350,000 to 500,000 distinct CDR3 sequences, 14% seen once. The same sample was also studied in work on T cells in Graves' hyperthyroidism and ophthalmopathy.

This specimen was peripheral blood mononuclear cells (PBMCs), taken at new diagnosis, from a patient treated with antithyroid drugs. The receptors shown here come from a woman aged 45 to 65 with Graves disease.

J is TRBJ2-3 and V is TRBV28; 11 positions agree with TRBD2. This CDR3 region has 15 residues. Looked up from germline, CDR1 is MDHEN and CDR2 is SYDVKM. V lost 6 bases and J lost 0; bases outside the gene matches: 2. DNA for the CDR3: TGTGCCAGCAGACTAGCGGGGGAAAGCACAGATACGCAGTATTTT. Residues: CASRLAGESTDTQYF.

In its sample, this clonotype was seen many times. This rearrangement joins TRBV11-2 to TRBJ2-2, with TRBD2 identical over 15 bases. The CDR3 totals 20 residues. Germline V gene data show CDR1 as SGHAT and CDR2 as FQNNGV. V lost 4 bases and J lost 5; bases outside the gene matches: 14. The CDR3 protein is CASSSLQGLAGGPFTGELFF. The DNA of the CDR3 is TGTGCCAGCAGCTCACTGCAAGGACTAGCGGGAGGGCCGTTTACCGGGGAGCTGTTTTTT.

In this sample, this clonotype turned up many times. The chain combines TRBV4-2 with TRBJ1-5; D unclear. This CDR3 region has 16 residues. V was trimmed by 0 bases and J by 2 bases, leaving 11 bases between them. Germline lookup yields CDR1 LGHNA and CDR2 YNFKEQ. The CDR3 DNA reads as TGTGCCAGCAGCCAAGATTTGAAGGGTCGCAATCAGCCCCAGCATTTT. Protein: CASSQDLKGRNQPQHF.

On this clonotype itself: This clone may be a read error of a much larger clone one base away. The rearrangement joins TRBV30 to TRBJ2-5; no definite D call. The length of the CDR3 is 11 residues. Germline values: CDR1 GTSNPN, CDR2 SVGIG (reference sequence). CDR3 sequence reads: CTWSVPETQYF. The CDR3 coding sequence is TGTACCTGGAGTGTACCAGAGACCCAGTACTTC.

This clonotype was recorded many times. The genes are TRBV29-1 and TRBJ2-1; D is unresolved. The length of the CDR3 is 10 residues. Trimming took 4 bases from V and 8 from J, leaving 6 bases between them. Germline V gives CDR1 SQVTM, CDR2 ANQGSEA. The CDR3 sequence is CSVVNYEQFF. For the CDR3, the DNA is TGCAGCGTTGTAAACTATGAGCAGTTCTTC.

The genes are TRBV28 and TRBJ1-2; 9 bases align to TRBD1. The CDR3 totals 13 residues. Per the germline V gene, CDR1 is MDHEN and CDR2 is SYDVKM. J lost 4 bases, V lost 6 bases, and 3 bases had no gene match. The DNA of the CDR3 is TGTGCCAGCAGGACAGGGGGGAGCTATGGCTACACCTTC. Translating gives CASRTGGSYGYTF.

The chain carries TRBV7-3 and TRBJ2-6, with D unclear. Germline V gene data show CDR1 as SGHTA and CDR2 as FQGTGA. CDR3 size: 17 residues. Trimming removed 0 bases from V and 0 bases from J, with 9 bases in between. The CDR3 region is CASSLTEHRSGANVLTF. The CDR3 coding sequence is TGTGCCAGCAGCTTAACGGAGCACCGCTCTGGGGCCAACGTCCTGACTTTC. Together with reference TRBV7-3 and TRBJ2-6, the CDR3 gives the full variable domain: GAGVSQTPSNKVTEKGKYVELRCDPISGHTALYWYRQSLGQGPEFLIYFQGTGAADDSGLPNDRFFAVRPEGSVSTLKIQRTERGDSAVYLCASSLTEHRSGANVLTFGAGSRLTVL.

This clonotype was seen ten or more times. A junction end diverges from the germline sequence, so it may reflect a read error. V and J are TRBV24-1 and TRBJ2-7, with TRBD1 as a possible D gene (7 bases). CDR1 is KGHDR, CDR2 SFDVKD, per germline. There are 15 residues in the CDR3. CDR3 amino acids: CATSARGAGGGEQYF. For the CDR3, the DNA is TGTGCCACGAGTGCCAGGGGGGCCGGAGGCGGCGAGCAGTACTTC.

This clonotype was recorded at least ten times. This chain links TRBV5-6 with TRBJ2-1, with 9 bases identical to TRBD2. V was pared by 2 bases and J by 6 bases, with 9 bases of the junction left unmatched. CDR3 length: 16 residues. Per germline, CDR1 SGHDT and CDR2 YYEEEE. CDR3 loop: CASSFVRLAGRNEQFF. CDR3 DNA sequence: TGTGCCAGCAGCTTCGTTCGGCTAGCGGGACGCAATGAGCAGTTCTTC. The full variable domain, rest sourced from reference TRBV5-6 and TRBJ2-1, is DAGVTQSPTHLIKTRGQQVTLRCSPKSGHDTVSWYQQALGQGPQFIFQYYEEEERQRGNFPDRFSGHQFPNYSSELNVNALLLGDSALYLCASSFVRLAGRNEQFFGPGTRLTVL.

This clonotype appeared many times. CDR3 bases: TGTGCCAGCAGCCGAGACGCAAACCCTAGCACAGATACGCAGTATTTT. Protein: CASSRDANPSTDTQYF. This chain joins TRBV7-9 and TRBJ2-3; no firm D call. Germline assignment: CDR1 SEHNR and CDR2 FQNEAQ (reference sequence). The CDR3 covers 16 residues. With 5 bases removed from V and 0 bases from J, the gap between germline ends came to 15 bases.